The T cell receptor beta chain described here comes from a study of a mutant IDH1 vaccine in newly diagnosed glioma. Study-wide background: The first vaccination came 4-6 weeks after radiotherapy alone, or with temozolomide cycles.

The germline V gene has CDR1 SGHTA and CDR2 FQGNSA. The CDR3 consists of 15 residues. With V trimmed by 1 base and J by 5 bases, 5 bases remained unmatched. Regarding this clone: Antigen unknown.

Clones were read by immunoSEQ multiplex PCR, and TCRdb kept only the in-frame ones, dropping some. The sample includes tens of thousands of clones, 70% to 85% of them seen just once. Findings of the study overall: There seemed to be no relation between pseudoprogression and changes in top peripheral T cell clonotypes.

Described time point: week 47, end of study. Vaccinated patients received 300 ug of mutant IDH1 20-mer peptide per dose, with topical imiquimod. In weeks 1, 3, 5, 7, 11, 15, 19 and 23, patients were vaccinated. This sequence joins TRBV7-2 and TRBJ2-7; 10 nucleotides align to TRBD1. The material sequenced was PBMCs, taken from a glioma patient whose treatment included an IDH1 peptide vaccine. This TCR was recovered from a man aged 18 to 35 with glioma. Some clones in this sample may be carry-over from other donors' samples. CDR3 DNA sequence: TGTGCCAGCAGCTTAGATGGGACAGGGGCAGACGAGCAGTACTTC. It is translated as CASSLDGTGADEQYF.